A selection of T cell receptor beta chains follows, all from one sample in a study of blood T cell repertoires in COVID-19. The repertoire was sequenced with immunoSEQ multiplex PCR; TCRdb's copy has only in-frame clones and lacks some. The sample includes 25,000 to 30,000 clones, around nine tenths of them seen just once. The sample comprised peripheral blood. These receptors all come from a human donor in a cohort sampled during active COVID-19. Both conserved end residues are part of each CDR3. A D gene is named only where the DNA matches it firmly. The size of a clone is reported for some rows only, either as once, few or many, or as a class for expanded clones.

CDR3: CASSYGQSYGYTF
DNA: TGTGCCAGCAGTTACGGGCAATCCTATGGCTACACCTTC
J: TRBJ1-2
D: .
V: TRBV6-2/TRBV6-3
size: .

CDR3: CASSPTGGRQETQYF
DNA: TGTGCCAGCTCACCGACAGGGGGGAGGCAAGAGACCCAGTACTTC
J: TRBJ2-5
D: TRBD1
V: TRBV18
size: .

CDR3: CASTPGDSYEQYF
DNA: TGTGCCAGCACCCCGGGGGACTCCTACGAGCAGTACTTC
J: TRBJ2-7
D: .
V: TRBV7-9
size: few

CDR3: CASSPNPRVDYGYTF
DNA: TGTGCCAGCAGCCCCAACCCCAGGGTCGACTATGGCTACACCTTC
J: TRBJ1-2
D: .
V: TRBV5-6
size: .

CDR3: CASSPGAGTHNEQFF
DNA: TGTGCCAGCAGCCCCGGGGCGGGAACTCACAATGAGCAGTTCTTC
J: TRBJ2-1
D: .
V: TRBV11-2
size: .

CDR3: CASRDSDSGANVLTF
DNA: TGCGCCAGCCGGGACAGCGACTCTGGGGCCAACGTCCTGACTTTC
J: TRBJ2-6
D: TRBD1
V: TRBV10-2
size: .

CDR3: CASSLGQVPYEQYF
DNA: TGCGCCAGCAGCCTGGGACAGGTCCCCTACGAGCAGTACTTC
J: TRBJ2-7
D: TRBD1
V: TRBV10-1
size: .

CDR3: CASSRGQGQDQPQHF
DNA: TGTGCCAGCAGCCGAGGACAGGGCCAAGATCAGCCCCAGCATTTT
J: TRBJ1-5
D: TRBD1
V: TRBV6-5
size: .

CDR3: CASSHSGNYNEQFF
DNA: TGTGCCAGCAGCCATAGCGGGAACTACAATGAGCAGTTCTTC
J: TRBJ2-1
D: TRBD2
V: TRBV7-6
size: .

CDR3: CASSLDWQETQYF
DNA: TGTGCCAGCAGCTTAGATTGGCAGGAGACCCAGTACTTC
J: TRBJ2-5
D: .
V: TRBV11-2
size: .

CDR3: CASSPSPSYNEQFF
DNA: TGTGCCAGCAGCCCTTCTCCCTCCTACAATGAGCAGTTCTTC
J: TRBJ2-1
D: .
V: TRBV11-2
size: once

CDR3: CSASPQGFYGYTF
DNA: TGCAGTGCTAGTCCCCAGGGATTCTATGGCTACACCTTC
J: TRBJ1-2
D: .
V: TRBV20-1
size: .

CDR3: CASSDETGSQPQHF
DNA: TGTGCCAGCAGTGATGAGACAGGGTCCCAACCCCAGCATTTT
J: TRBJ1-5
D: TRBD1
V: TRBV2
size: .

CDR3: CSVAGPRVAGGPVSEQFF
DNA: TGCAGCGTGGCGGGACCGAGGGTAGCGGGAGGGCCAGTCAGTGAGCAGTTCTTC
J: TRBJ2-1
D: TRBD2
V: TRBV29-1
size: .

CDR3: CASSQDWGGTEAFF
DNA: TGTGCCAGCAGCCAAGATTGGGGGGGTACTGAAGCTTTCTTT
J: TRBJ1-1
D: .
V: TRBV3-1/TRBV3-2
size: .

CDR3: CASSRGNYGYTF
DNA: TGCGCCAGCAGTCGAGGTAACTATGGCTACACCTTC
J: TRBJ1-2
D: .
V: TRBV5-1
size: .

CDR3: CASSLGTGGETQYF
DNA: TGTGCCAGCAGCCTTGGGACAGGGGGAGAGACCCAGTACTTC
J: TRBJ2-5
D: TRBD1
V: TRBV5-5
size: .

CDR3: CAISETTAGNTIYF
DNA: TGTGCCATCAGTGAGACCACAGCTGGAAACACCATATATTTT
J: TRBJ1-3
D: .
V: TRBV10-3
size: .

CDR3: CASSPAVQGSYGYTF
DNA: TGTGCCAGCTCACCGGCGGTCCAGGGAAGCTATGGCTACACCTTC
J: TRBJ1-2
D: .
V: TRBV18
size: .

CDR3: CASSPPNTSGRAGQFF
DNA: TGTGCCAGCTCACCACCGAATACTAGCGGGAGGGCCGGGCAGTTCTTC
J: TRBJ2-1
D: TRBD2
V: TRBV18
size: .

CDR3: CASSSSLAGGNEQFF
DNA: TGTGCCAGCTCTTCCTCCCTAGCGGGAGGGAATGAGCAGTTCTTC
J: TRBJ2-1
D: TRBD2
V: TRBV18
size: .

CDR3: CAISEEGYRGAGAFF
DNA: TGTGCCATCAGTGAAGAAGGCTACCGGGGGGCAGGAGCTTTCTTT
J: TRBJ1-1
D: .
V: TRBV10-3
size: .

CDR3: CASSLGIGQLSYEQYF
DNA: TGTGCCAGCAGCTTAGGGATCGGACAGCTCTCCTACGAGCAGTACTTC
J: TRBJ2-7
D: .
V: TRBV11-2
size: once